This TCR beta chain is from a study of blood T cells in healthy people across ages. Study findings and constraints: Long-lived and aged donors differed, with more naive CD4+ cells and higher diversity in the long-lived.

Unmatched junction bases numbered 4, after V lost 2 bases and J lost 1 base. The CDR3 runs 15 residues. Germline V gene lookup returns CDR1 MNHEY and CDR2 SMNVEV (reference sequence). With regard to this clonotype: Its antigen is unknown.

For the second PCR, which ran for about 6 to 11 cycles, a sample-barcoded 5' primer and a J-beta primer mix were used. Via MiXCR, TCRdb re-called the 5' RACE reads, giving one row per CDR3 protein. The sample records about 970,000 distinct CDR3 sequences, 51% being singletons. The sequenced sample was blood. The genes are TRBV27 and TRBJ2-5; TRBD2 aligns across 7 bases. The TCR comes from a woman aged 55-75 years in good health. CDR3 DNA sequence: TGTGCCAGCAGTTTAAGCGTAGCGGGCCAAGAGACCCAGTACTTC. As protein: CASSLSVAGQETQYF.